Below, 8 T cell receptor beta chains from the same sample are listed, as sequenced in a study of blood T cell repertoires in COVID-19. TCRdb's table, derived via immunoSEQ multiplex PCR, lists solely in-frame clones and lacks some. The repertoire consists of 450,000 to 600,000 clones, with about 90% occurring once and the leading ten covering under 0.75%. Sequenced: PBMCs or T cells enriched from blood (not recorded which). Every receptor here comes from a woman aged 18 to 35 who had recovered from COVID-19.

The DNA of the CDR3 is TGTGCCAGCAGCCTGGGGGGAGTATATGGCTACACCTTC. It yields the protein CASSLGGVYGYTF. The rearrangement links TRBV7-9 to TRBJ1-2; D is possibly TRBD1 (5 bases). Trimming shortened V by 5 bases and J by 5 bases, and 12 bases separated the two germline ends. Per the germline V gene, CDR1 is SEHNR and CDR2 is FQNEAQ (reference sequence). This CDR3 spans 13 amino acids.

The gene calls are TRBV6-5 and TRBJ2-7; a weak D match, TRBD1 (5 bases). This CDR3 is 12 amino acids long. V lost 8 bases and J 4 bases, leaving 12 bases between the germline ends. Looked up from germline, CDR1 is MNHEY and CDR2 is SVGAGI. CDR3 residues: CASAKSGYEQYF. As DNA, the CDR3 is TGTGCCAGCGCTAAATCAGGGTACGAGCAGTACTTC.

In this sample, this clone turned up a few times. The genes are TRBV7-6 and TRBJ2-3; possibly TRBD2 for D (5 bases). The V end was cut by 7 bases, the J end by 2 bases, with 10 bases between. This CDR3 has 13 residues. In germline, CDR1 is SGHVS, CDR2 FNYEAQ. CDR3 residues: CASTLTTTDTQYF. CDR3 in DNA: TGTGCCAGCACCTTGACTACCACAGATACGCAGTATTTT.

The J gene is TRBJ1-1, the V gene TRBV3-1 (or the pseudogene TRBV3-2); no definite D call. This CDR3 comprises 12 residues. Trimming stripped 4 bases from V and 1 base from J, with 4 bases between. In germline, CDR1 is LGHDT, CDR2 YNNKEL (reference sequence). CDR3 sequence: CASSLANTEAFF. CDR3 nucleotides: TGTGCCAGCAGCCTAGCGAACACTGAAGCTTTCTTT.

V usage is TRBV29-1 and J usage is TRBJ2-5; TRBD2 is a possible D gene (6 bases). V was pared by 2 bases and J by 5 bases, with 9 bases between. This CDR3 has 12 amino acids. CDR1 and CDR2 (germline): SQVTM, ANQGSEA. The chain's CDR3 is CSVELGRETQYF. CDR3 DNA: TGCAGCGTTGAATTAGGGAGGGAGACCCAGTACTTC.

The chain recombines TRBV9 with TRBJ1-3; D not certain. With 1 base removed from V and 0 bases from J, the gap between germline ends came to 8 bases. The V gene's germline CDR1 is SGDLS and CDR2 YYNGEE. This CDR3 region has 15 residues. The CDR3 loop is CASSVSQNSGNTIYF. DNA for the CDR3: TGTGCCAGCAGCGTAAGCCAAAACTCTGGAAACACCATATATTTT.

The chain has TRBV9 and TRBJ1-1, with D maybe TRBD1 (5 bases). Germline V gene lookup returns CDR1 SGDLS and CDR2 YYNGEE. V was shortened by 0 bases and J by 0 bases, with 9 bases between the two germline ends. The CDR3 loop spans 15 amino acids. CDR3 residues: CASSVGGGVNTEAFF. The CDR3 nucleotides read TGTGCCAGCAGCGTAGGGGGAGGGGTGAACACTGAAGCTTTCTTT.

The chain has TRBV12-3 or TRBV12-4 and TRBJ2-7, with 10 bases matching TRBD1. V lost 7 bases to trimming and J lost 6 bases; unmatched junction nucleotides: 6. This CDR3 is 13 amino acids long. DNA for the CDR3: TGTGCCAGCACCGGGACAGGGGCTGGCGAGCAGTACTTC. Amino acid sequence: CASTGTGAGEQYF.